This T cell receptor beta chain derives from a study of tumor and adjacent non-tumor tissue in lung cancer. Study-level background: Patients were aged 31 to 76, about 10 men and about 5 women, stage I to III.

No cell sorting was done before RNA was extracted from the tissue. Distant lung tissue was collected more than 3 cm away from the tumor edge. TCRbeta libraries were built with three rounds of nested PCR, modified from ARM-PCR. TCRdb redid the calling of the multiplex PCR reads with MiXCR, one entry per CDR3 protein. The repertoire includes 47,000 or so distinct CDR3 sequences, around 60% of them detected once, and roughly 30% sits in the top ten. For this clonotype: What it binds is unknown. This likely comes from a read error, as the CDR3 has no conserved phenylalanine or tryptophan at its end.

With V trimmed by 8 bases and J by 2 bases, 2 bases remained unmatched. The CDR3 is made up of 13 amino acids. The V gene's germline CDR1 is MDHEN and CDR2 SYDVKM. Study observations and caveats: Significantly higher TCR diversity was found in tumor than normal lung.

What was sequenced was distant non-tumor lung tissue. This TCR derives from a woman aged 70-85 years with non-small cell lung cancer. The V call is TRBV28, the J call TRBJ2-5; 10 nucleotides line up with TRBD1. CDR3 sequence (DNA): TGTGCCAGCTCGGACAGGGGGCAAGAGACCCAGTACCTC. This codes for CASSDRGQETQYL.